This entry concerns a single T cell receptor (beta chain). Assay: immunoSEQ multiplex PCR; the TCRdb copy retains only in-frame clones and omits some. Seen here are around 99,000 clones, 84% observed once, and the top ten hold roughly 4.6%. This specimen comes from a study of blood T cell repertoires in COVID-19. Study in general: Samples came from the United States, Italy and Spain, spanning acute and convalescent COVID-19.

Germline CDR1 is LGHDT and CDR2 is YNNKEL (reference sequence). The CDR3 consists of 14 residues. Trimming at V came to 7 bases and at J to 9 bases, leaving 9 bases not matched to a gene. The chain is built from TRBV3-1 (or the pseudogene TRBV3-2) and TRBJ1-6; TRBD1 aligns across 7 bases. The origin of this receptor is a human donor in a cohort sampled during active COVID-19. The sample was peripheral blood. The CDR3 nucleotides are TGTGCCAGCACCCTGACAGGGTCGGGTTCACCCCTCCACTTT. Translated: CASTLTGSGSPLHF.